These 4 T cell receptor beta chains originate from one sample sequenced in a study of cytomegalovirus exposure and HLA in healthy donors. The primer mix had 60 Vbeta and 13 Jbeta primers. Profiling relied on immunoSEQ multiplex PCR, and the TCRdb table lists in-frame clones only, not all of them. The table shows approximately 90,000 clones, with 55% to 75% occurring only once. Sequencing input: PBMCs. These receptors originate from a woman aged 45 to 65 in good health and CMV-seropositive.

The chain has TRBV4-2 and TRBJ2-1, with D maybe TRBD2 (6 bases). This CDR3 spans 17 amino acids. Trimming left V 4 bases short and J 4 bases short, with 20 bases between. The germline gives CDR1 LGHNA, CDR2 YNFKEQ. The CDR3 region has the DNA TGTGCCAGCAGCCTGCTGGGGCGGGATAAAGTTTACAATGAGCAGTTCTTC. This gives the protein CASSLLGRDKVYNEQFF.

The chain couples TRBV4-1 to TRBJ1-5; D is uncertain. The CDR3 sequence is 14 residues long. V lost 3 bases and J 5 bases, leaving 11 bases between the germline ends. Germline-derived CDR1 and CDR2 are MGHRA and YSYEKL. This chain's CDR3 is CASSHTSTDQPQHF. The CDR3 nucleotides are TGCGCCAGCAGCCACACCAGTACCGATCAGCCCCAGCATTTT.

The gene calls are TRBV29-1 and TRBJ2-6; D gene ambiguous. CDR1 SQVTM and CDR2 ANQGSEA come from the germline V gene. This CDR3 is built from 13 residues. Trimming took 5 bases from V and 0 from J, leaving 5 bases between them. The CDR3 bases are TGCAGCGTTATTAGCTCTGGGGCCAACGTCCTGACTTTC. Translation: CSVISSGANVLTF. Full variable domain (remainder filled in from reference TRBV29-1 and TRBJ2-6): SAVISQKPSRDICQRGTSLTIQCQVDSQVTMMFWYRQQPGQSLTLIATANQGSEATYESGFVIDKFPISRPNLTFSTLTVSNMSPEDSSIYLCSVISSGANVLTFGAGSRLTVL.

V is TRBV11-2 and J is TRBJ2-7; 11 bases are shared with TRBD2. Germline-derived CDR1 and CDR2 are SGHAT and FQNNGV. V lost 5 bases to trimming and J lost 5 bases; unmatched junction nucleotides: 8. CDR3 length equals 15 residues. The CDR3 protein is CASSPTSGSSNEQYF. The CDR3, as DNA: TGTGCCAGCAGCCCCACTAGCGGGAGTAGTAACGAGCAGTACTTC.